This T cell receptor (beta chain) was captured by sequencing in a study of CD8 T cells in Susac syndrome. CD8+ and CD4+ T cells from blood underwent TCR beta sequencing, which was carried out in a high-throughput format. A quantity of roughly 0.5 to 1 ug RNA underwent reverse transcription using random hexamers. TCRdb reanalysed the immunoSEQ multiplex PCR reads using MiXCR and keeps one entry per CDR3 protein. Of tens of thousands of distinct CDR3 sequences in the sample, approximately 95% were seen once. J lost 3 bases, V lost 5 bases, and 5 bases had no gene match. CDR1 and CDR2 from the germline V gene are LGHNT and FRNRAP. The CDR3 consists of 14 residues.

The gene calls are TRBV12-5 and TRBJ2-7; 9 nucleotides agree with TRBD1. Material: CD8+ T cells from PBMCs. The sequence derives from a human donor with multiple sclerosis. The CDR3 DNA sequence: TGTGCTAGTGGTGACCGGGACAGGGACTACGAGCAGTACTTC. Its protein product is CASGDRDRDYEQYF.